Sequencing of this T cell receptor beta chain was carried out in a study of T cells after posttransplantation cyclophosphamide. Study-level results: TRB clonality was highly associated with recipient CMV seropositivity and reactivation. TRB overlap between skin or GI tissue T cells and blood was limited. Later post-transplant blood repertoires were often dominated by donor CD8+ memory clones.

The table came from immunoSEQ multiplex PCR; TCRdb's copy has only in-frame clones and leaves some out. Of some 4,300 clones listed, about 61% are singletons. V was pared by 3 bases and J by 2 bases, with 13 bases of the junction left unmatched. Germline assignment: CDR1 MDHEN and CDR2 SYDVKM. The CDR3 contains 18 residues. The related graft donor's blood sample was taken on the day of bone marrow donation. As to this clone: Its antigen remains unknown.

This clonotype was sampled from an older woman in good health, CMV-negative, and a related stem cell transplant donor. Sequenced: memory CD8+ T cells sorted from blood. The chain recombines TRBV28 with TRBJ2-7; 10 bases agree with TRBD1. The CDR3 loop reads CASSFQIHLGTGAYEQYF. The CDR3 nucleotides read TGTGCCAGCAGTTTCCAGATCCACTTGGGGACAGGGGCCTACGAGCAGTACTTC.